This T cell receptor (beta chain) is drawn from a study of T cell clonotyping in hematopoietic cell transplantation. The wider study: Pretransplant recipient samples were taken after cytoreduction.

Method: immunoSEQ multiplex PCR; TCRdb's copy keeps in-frame clones and lacks some. This table has about 69,000 clones, 95% to 97% appearing once. Study-level points and caveats: CD4 and CD8 repertoire contributions could not be separated without sorting. Pathologically expanded recipient clonotypes increased progressively from day 30 to day 180 as diversity fell.

Comment on this clone: The antigen is not known.

Specified time point: recipient sample about 28 days before transplant, after cytoreduction. The source was peripheral blood mononuclear cells, collected before stem cell transplant. This clonotype was obtained from a woman between 50 and 59 years old with acute myeloid leukemia. Some clones in this sample may be carry-over from other donors' samples.

DNA of the CDR3: TGCGCCAGCAGCTTGGCCCCGGGATCAGCTACCTACGAGCAGTACTTC. This encodes CASSLAPGSATYEQYF. J is TRBJ2-7 and V is TRBV5-1; weak D call: TRBD2 (5 bases). The CDR3 covers 16 residues. Trimming took 0 bases from V and 2 from J, leaving 15 bases between them. The germline V gene encodes CDR1 SGHRS and CDR2 YFSETQ.